Each of the 18 T cell receptor beta chains below was sequenced from the same sample in a study of breast tumors, draining lymph nodes, adjacent tissues. TCRdb called the multiplex PCR reads again in MiXCR, with one record for every CDR3 protein. This sample has about 200,000 distinct CDR3 sequences; under 40% occur once, and the top ten carry 3% to 4.5%. Breast cancer patients provided tissue from their axillary draining lymph nodes. The sample consisted of axillary lymph node tissue. The source of these receptors is a female donor with breast cancer. Some clones in this sample may be carry-over from other donors' samples.

This clonotype came up many times. The chain joins TRBV6-2 or TRBV6-3 to TRBJ2-6, with TRBD1 identical over 9 bases. The germline CDR1 and CDR2 sequences are MNHEY and SVGEGT. The V segment lost 6 bases and the J segment 4 bases; nucleotides outside the gene matches: 13. The CDR3 is 18 residues long. In DNA, the CDR3 is TGTGCCAGCAGCCACGGTGGGACAGGGCTAGGGGGGGCCAACGTCCTGACTTTC. Amino acid sequence: CASSHGGTGLGGANVLTF.

This clonotype was seen ten or more times. The chain recombines TRBV7-9 with TRBJ1-1; D remains unclear. Trimming took 3 bases from V and 4 from J, leaving 3 bases between them. Germline values: CDR1 SEHNR, CDR2 FQNEAQ (reference sequence). The CDR3 covers 11 residues. The CDR3 coding sequence is TGTGCCAGCAGCTTTGGCACTGAAGCTTTCTTT. Protein: CASSFGTEAFF. The variable domain in full, completed from reference TRBV7-9 and TRBJ1-1, reads DTGVSQNPRHKITKRGQNVTFRCDPISEHNRLYWYRQTLGQGPEFLTYFQNEAQLEKSRLLSDRFSAERPKGSFSTLEIQRTEQGDSAMYLCASSFGTEAFFGQGTRLTVV.

In this sample, this clonotype turned up once. The V gene is TRBV15, the J gene TRBJ2-3, with D perhaps TRBD2 (6 bases). This CDR3 has 15 amino acids. V was clipped by 3 bases and J by 2 bases, with 12 bases between them. The V gene's germline CDR1 is LNHNV and CDR2 YYDKDF (reference sequence). CDR3 protein: CATSRVSGLTDTQYF. CDR3 coding DNA: TGTGCCACCAGCAGGGTTAGCGGTCTCACAGATACGCAGTATTTT.

In this sample, this clonotype turned up many times. The V gene is TRBV5-1, the J gene TRBJ2-1, with 7 bases lining up with TRBD1. Germline values: CDR1 SGHRS, CDR2 YFSETQ. This CDR3 is built from 15 residues. Trimming at V came to 3 bases and at J to 2 bases, leaving 5 bases not matched to a gene. CDR3 residues: CASSSQGDPYNEQFF. The DNA of the CDR3 is TGCGCCAGCAGCTCTCAGGGGGACCCCTACAATGAGCAGTTCTTC.

This clonotype turned up a few times. The gene calls are TRBV10-1 and TRBJ1-1, with a weak D call TRBD1 (5 bases). The CDR3 has 14 amino acids. The V end was cut by 6 bases, the J end by 4 bases, with 15 bases between. The germline V gene has CDR1 WNHNN and CDR2 SYGVQD (reference sequence). Written as DNA, the CDR3 is TGCGCCAGCAGCTCCGGGACGGCGGGCACTGAAGCTTTCTTT. This translates into CASSSGTAGTEAFF.

Concerning this clonotype itself: A much larger clone sits a single nucleotide away, making a read error possible. This rearrangement joins TRBV7-2 to TRBJ2-1, with 8 nucleotides matching TRBD2. The germline CDR1 and CDR2 sequences are SGHTA and FQGNSA. This CDR3 spans 15 amino acids. The CDR3, as DNA: TGTGCCAGCAGCCGCCTACAGGGTCTAGCGGGTGAGCAGCTCTTC. Protein product: CASSRLQGLAGEQLF.

The chain recombines TRBV6-1 with TRBJ1-2; tentative D call: TRBD1 (5 bases). Germline-derived CDR1 and CDR2 are MNHNS and SASEGT. Trimming left V 4 bases short and J 5 bases short, with 14 bases between. The CDR3 has 14 amino acids. The CDR3 coding sequence is TGTGCCAGCAGTGTCGTAAGTGGGGGTTATGGCTACACCTTC. Amino acid sequence: CASSVVSGGYGYTF.

The chain couples TRBV12-3 or TRBV12-4 to TRBJ2-1, with 8 bases fitting TRBD2. The CDR3 has 17 amino acids. The V segment lost 6 bases and the J segment 0 bases; nucleotides outside the gene matches: 10. Here the CDR3 DNA reads TGTGCCAGCAGCAAACTCACCGGGACTAGCTCCTACAATGAGCAGTTCTTC. As protein: CASSKLTGTSSYNEQFF.

At least ten counts were recorded for this clonotype. The chain carries TRBV5-1 and TRBJ2-2; 10 bases align to TRBD2. Germline CDR1 and CDR2: SGHRS and YFSETQ. Trimming at V came to 2 bases and at J to 1 base, leaving 2 bases not matched to a gene. This CDR3 has 16 amino acids. The CDR3 loop reads CASSFSSGGNTGELFF. The CDR3 DNA is TGCGCCAGCAGCTTCTCTAGCGGGGGGAACACCGGGGAGCTGTTTTTT.

This rearrangement joins TRBV15 to TRBJ2-7; maybe TRBD1 (6 bases). V was pared by 1 base and J by 4 bases, with 11 bases between. CDR3 length equals 14 residues. The germline gives CDR1 LNHNV, CDR2 YYDKDF (reference sequence). Here the CDR3 DNA reads TGTGCCACCAGCAGAGTTCAGGGGAGTTACGAGCAGTACTTC. It yields the protein CATSRVQGSYEQYF.

This clonotype was seen ten or more times. The chain employs TRBV9 and TRBJ2-2; 9 nucleotides align to TRBD1. Germline V CDR1 and CDR2: SGDLS, YYNGEE. The J segment lost 6 bases and the V segment lost 4 bases, leaving 4 bases of the junction unmatched. This CDR3 has 14 residues. The CDR3 nucleotides read TGTGCCAGCAGCTCCCGGACAGGGGCCGGGGAGCTGTTTTTT. It codes for CASSSRTGAGELFF. Full variable domain (missing parts from reference TRBV9 and TRBJ2-2): DSGVTQTPKHLITATGQRVTLRCSPRSGDLSVYWYQQSLDQGLQFLIQYYNGEERAKGNILERFSAQQFPDLHSELNLSSLELGDSALYFCASSSRTGAGELFFGEGSRLTVL.

At least ten counts were recorded for this clonotype. The V and J genes are TRBV7-9 and TRBJ2-5; 10 bases map to TRBD2. The germline V gene encodes CDR1 SEHNR and CDR2 FQNEAQ (reference sequence). The CDR3 runs 16 residues. V was pared by 2 bases and J by 5 bases, with 8 bases of the junction left unmatched. The CDR3 here is CASSLSASGSGETQYF. The CDR3 DNA reads as TGTGCCAGCAGCTTATCGGCTAGCGGGAGTGGTGAGACCCAGTACTTC.

This clonotype has just one count. V usage is TRBV9 and J usage is TRBJ2-3, with 9 bases matching TRBD2. The CDR3 is made up of 16 amino acids. V gave up 0 bases and J gave up 2 bases; unmatched junction bases: 4. The V gene's germline CDR1 is SGDLS and CDR2 YYNGEE. The CDR3 DNA reads as TGTGCCAGCAGCGTAGCCCTAGCGGGGATCACAGATACGCAGTATTTT. Encoded protein: CASSVALAGITDTQYF.

The J gene is TRBJ2-5, the V gene TRBV15; TRBD2 aligns across 10 bases. The J segment lost 5 bases and the V segment lost 3 bases, leaving 12 bases of the junction unmatched. CDR3 length: 17 amino acids. Per germline, CDR1 LNHNV and CDR2 YYDKDF (reference sequence). CDR3 nucleotide sequence: TGTGCCACCAGCAGTGCTAGTCTAGCGGGGGTGTTGGAGACCCAGTACTTC. It encodes CATSSASLAGVLETQYF. Full variable domain (rest looked up from reference TRBV15 and TRBJ2-5): DAMVIQNPRYQVTQFGKPVTLSCSQTLNHNVMYWYQQKSSQAPKLLFHYYDKDFNNEADTPDNFQSRRPNTSFCFLDIRSPGLGDTAMYLCATSSASLAGVLETQYFGPGTRLLVL.

This clonotype came up a few times. The CDR3 bases are TGTGCCAGCAGTCACCCTCTTAGCGGAACCTACGAGCAGTACTTC. It specifies CASSHPLSGTYEQYF. The chain has TRBV6-2 or TRBV6-3 and TRBJ2-7; TRBD2 is a possible D gene (6 bases). V shed 5 bases and J shed 2 bases, with 16 bases lying between them. CDR3 length equals 15 residues. Germline values: CDR1 MNHEY, CDR2 SVGEGT.

The chain joins TRBV18 to TRBJ2-4; D is unresolved. The CDR3 is made up of 12 amino acids. Germline loops: CDR1 KGHSH, CDR2 LQKENI. V shed 3 bases and J shed 8 bases, with 8 bases lying between them. The CDR3: CASSPGQDIQYF. CDR3 DNA: TGTGCCAGCTCACCGGGTCAGGACATTCAGTACTTC.

V gene TRBV2 combines with J gene TRBJ2-7, with 7 bases lining up with TRBD1. CDR1 is SNHLY and CDR2 is FYNNEI in the germline V gene. Losses at the gene ends were 8 bases for V and 7 bases for J; bases not matched to a gene: 8. The CDR3 has 12 amino acids. This chain's CDR3 is CASRTGSGEQYF. The CDR3 DNA is TGTGCCAGCCGGACAGGTTCAGGGGAGCAGTACTTC.

As concerns this clonotype: A much more abundant neighbour one base away suggests this may be a read error. The chain links TRBV7-6 to TRBJ2-5, with a tentative D call TRBD2 (6 bases). From germline, CDR1 is SGHVS and CDR2 FNYEAQ. The CDR3 length is 15 residues. The CDR3, as DNA: TGTGCCAGCAGCCAAGAAGGGCGGAGGGGAGAGACCCAGCACTTC. This encodes CASSQEGRRGETQHF.